A few counts support the clone carrying this TCR beta chain. This sample is drawn from a study of blood T cell repertoires in COVID-19. The overall study: COVID-19 samples from acute and convalescent phases originated in the United States, Italy and Spain. From T cells, B-cell-depleted T cells, or PBMCs came the material, which was cDNA or gDNA.

As processed by the authors: It was from reference gene primer amplification that nucleated cell counts were estimated. The table came from immunoSEQ multiplex PCR; TCRdb's copy has only in-frame clones and leaves some out. D and trimming come from the DNA, and the V and J calls and clone size come from that table. This sample has about 91,000 clones; about 77% occur once, and the top ten carry approximately 10%. This CDR3 has 15 amino acids. V shed 7 bases and J 4 bases; nucleotides not matched to a gene: 10. CDR1 is MNHEY, CDR2 SVGAGI, per germline. The sequencing sample was made of peripheral blood. The gene calls are TRBV6-5 and TRBJ2-1; 7 bases are a match to TRBD1. The TCR sequence derives from an elderly woman with acute or convalescent COVID-19. The CDR3 protein is CASTLRQGRYNEQFF. CDR3 in DNA: TGTGCCAGCACCCTGCGACAGGGAAGATACAATGAGCAGTTCTTC.